This T cell receptor beta chain appears in the sequencing data of a study of shared clonotypes between healthy human individuals (dated by TCRdb to 2018 to 2021). Broadly, across the study: The cohort comprised a couple of women and a few men aged 18 to 49 years. For each donor, CD4 naive and CD4 memory were each run on three plates, CD8 naive on two plates, and CD8 memory on one plate. To estimate repertoire size and how much clonotypes are shared between individuals, the study performed deep sequencing of blood TCR repertoires from a few healthy adults. Libraries were prepared and TCR repertoires were sequenced by different laboratories using diverse techniques, in order to increase sequencing depth and limit assay-specific biases. Leukapheresis yielded between about 0.9 and 9 billion PBMCs per donor. The investigation overall reported the following: Sampling was restricted to blood, and TCR repertoires in tissue are likely to differ from TCR repertoires in blood. Based on pairwise subsampling, the degree of clonotype sharing among donors was expected to be affected by sequencing depth. Sharing across several donors was observed for around 5% of naive CD4, about 4% of naive CD8, 2% to 2.5% of memory CD4, and around 0.44% of memory CD8 clonotypes. Compared with non-shared clonotypes, clonotypes shared by all four sorted-subset donors had higher generation probabilities. Incomplete sequencing was indicated by rarefaction of sorted-subset datasets, despite the large sequencing depth. The small number of donors limited the genetic and exposure-history diversity represented. Estimated clonotype richness was generally larger for naive than for memory subsets.

Details on this clone: Its target antigen remains unknown. Base qualities are missing; no much larger clone stands one base away.

The V and J ends are trimmed by 3 bases and 4 bases, leaving 15 bases between them. CDR1 ENHRY and CDR2 SYGVKD were looked up in the germline V gene. The CDR3 starts with the cysteine, ends with the phenylalanine, and has 15 residues. Of the read, only the CDR3 DNA is kept; its 45 bases are in frame from base 1. Using the deep immunoSEQ assay, TCR CDR3 regions were amplified from genomic DNA by multiplex PCR. For each cell subset, the extracted genomic DNA was distributed evenly across all wells of several immunoSEQ 96-well plates, and each plate served as one replicate. For sorted subsets, each replicate PCR was loaded with roughly 0.2 ug genomic DNA, equivalent to approximately 33,000 T cell genomes. The purified libraries were quantified using a Qubit 3.0 fluorometer, sized with a Bioanalyzer 2100, and then quantified again using the KAPA Library Quantification kit. A separate single-read 150-cycle Illumina NextSeq 550 flow cell was used to sequence each immunoSEQ 96-well plate. Per the source publication's procedure: Because the immunoSEQ output held only junctional sequences and lacked quality scores, the filtering could not match the filtering applied to full-length reads. Sequences were annotated with PyIR, a Python wrapper for IgBLAST v1.9, using IMGT germline references to assign V/J genes and CDR3. Reads were filtered out if the reads had weak V/J assignments (E-value above 1e-6), no CDR3, stop codons, out-of-frame junctions, or ambiguous translated residues. V3J clonotypes were defined by identical inferred V gene, J gene, and CDR3 amino acid sequence. Percentage overlap between repertoires was calculated by dividing the number of shared unique clonotypes by the size of the smaller repertoire. Richness of each repertoire was evaluated using RTK rarefaction, the Chao1 estimator, and Recon v2.1 estimates of unobserved clonotypes. OLGA was used to compute generation probabilities for all TCRbeta clonotypes that the gDNA method yielded from a handful of donors. Here the immuneACCESS table is served through TCRdb, limited to in-frame sequences with V and J called. Missing clones are a known gap in these copies; in checked studies unresolved V genes cover under half, and the rest lacks a known reason. V and J calls and clone size are as listed in that table; D and trimming were resolved from the DNA. The sample table lists a few million clones, roughly nine tenths of them with a count of one. The ten largest clonotypes hold around 0.14% of the sample.

The donors were healthy, HIV-negative adults with no recently reported acute infections or vaccinations. Every donor was a Caucasian adult residing in Nashville, Tennessee, USA. CD4+ T cells were enriched through magnetic negative selection, after which naive cells were positively selected on CD45RA and the remaining negative fraction served as the memory subset. Blood was obtained by leukapheresis, after which PBMCs were separated by Ficoll-Histopaque density gradient centrifugation and cryopreserved in liquid nitrogen vapor phase. Analytical flow cytometry was used to check the purity and quantity of every magnetically sorted T cell population. Genomic DNA was isolated from each sorted fraction and quantified by UV absorbance on a Nanodrop 2000c.

The sequenced sample was naive CD4+ T cells sorted from blood. The label giving this sample's cell subset or site can be read as: CD45RA+ positively selected. The TCR sequence derives from a man aged 18 to 29 in good health. Here the chain combines TRBV10-3 and TRBJ2-5; the D gene is possibly TRBD1, with 5 bases matching. The nucleotides are TGTGCCATCAGTGAAGGGGTAGACCGAGGAGAGACCCAGTACTTC. Its protein reads: CAISEGVDRGETQYF.